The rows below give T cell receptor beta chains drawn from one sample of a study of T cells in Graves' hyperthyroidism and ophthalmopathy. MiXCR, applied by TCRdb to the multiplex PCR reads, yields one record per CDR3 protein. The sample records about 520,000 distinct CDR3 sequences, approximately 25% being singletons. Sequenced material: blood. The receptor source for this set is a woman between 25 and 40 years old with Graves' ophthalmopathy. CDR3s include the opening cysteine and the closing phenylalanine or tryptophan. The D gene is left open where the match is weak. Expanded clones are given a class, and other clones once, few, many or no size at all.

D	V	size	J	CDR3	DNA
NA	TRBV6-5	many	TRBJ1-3	CASSYSGSSGNTIYF	TGTGCCAGCAGTTACTCTGGGAGCTCTGGAAACACCATATATTTT
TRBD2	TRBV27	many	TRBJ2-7	CASSLSPSGGADEQYF	TGTGCCAGCAGTTTATCGCCTAGCGGGGGGGCGGATGAGCAGTACTTC
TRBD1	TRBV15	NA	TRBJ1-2	CATSSPSTGGVYYGYTF	TGTGCCACCAGCAGCCCATCTACAGGGGGCGTCTACTATGGCTACACCTTC
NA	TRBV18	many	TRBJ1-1	CASSPTRYTEAFF	TGTGCCAGCTCACCGACGAGGTACACTGAAGCTTTCTTT
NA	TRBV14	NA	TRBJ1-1	CASSQATSGAFF	TGTGCCAGCAGCCAAGCGACTAGTGGAGCTTTCTTT
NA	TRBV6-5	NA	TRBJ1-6	CASSSGQWDNSPLHF	TGTGCCAGCAGTTCAGGACAGTGGGATAATTCACCCCTCCACTTT
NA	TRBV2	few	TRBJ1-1	CASSQVGANTEAFF	TGTGCCAGCAGTCAGGTAGGGGCGAACACTGAAGCTTTCTTT
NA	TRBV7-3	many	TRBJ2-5	CASSLNAQETQYF	TGTGCCAGCAGCTTAAATGCCCAAGAGACCCAGTACTTC
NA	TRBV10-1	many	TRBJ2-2	CAPKGLWNTGELFF	TGCGCCCCCAAAGGGCTTTGGAACACCGGGGAGCTGTTTTTT
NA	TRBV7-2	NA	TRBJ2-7	CASRRTEQYEQYF	TGTGCCAGCAGGCGGACAGAACAGTACGAGCAGTACTTC
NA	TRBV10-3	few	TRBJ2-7	CASGVTGWSYEQYF	TGTGCCTCAGGGGTCACGGGGTGGTCCTACGAGCAGTACTTC
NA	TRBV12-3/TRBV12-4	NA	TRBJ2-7	CASSSRTLSYEQYF	TGTGCCAGCAGTTCCCGGACTCTCTCCTACGAGCAGTACTTC
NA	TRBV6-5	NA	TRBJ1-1	CASSYSKVYTEAFF	TGTGCCAGCAGTTACTCGAAGGTCTACACTGAAGCTTTCTTT
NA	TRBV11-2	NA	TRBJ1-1	CASSLERYLVLGPNTEAFF	TGTGCCAGCAGCTTAGAACGTTATCTAGTCCTGGGTCCGAACACTGAAGCTTTCTTT
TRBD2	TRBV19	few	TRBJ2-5	CASSIYSGGAQETQYF	TGTGCCAGTAGTATTTATAGCGGGGGGGCCCAAGAGACCCAGTACTTC
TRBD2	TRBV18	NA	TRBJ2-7	CASSKGLADFSYEQYF	TGTGCCAGCTCCAAGGGACTAGCGGACTTCTCCTACGAGCAGTACTTC
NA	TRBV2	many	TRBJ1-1	CASRKTEPGTEAFF	TGTGCCAGCAGAAAAACAGAGCCGGGGACTGAAGCTTTCTTT
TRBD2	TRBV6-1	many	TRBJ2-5	CASKAGIPQETQYF	TGTGCCAGCAAAGCGGGGATACCTCAAGAGACCCAGTACTTC
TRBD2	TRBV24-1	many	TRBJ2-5	CATMSTSRETQYF	TGTGCCACCATGTCGACTAGCAGGGAGACCCAGTACTTC
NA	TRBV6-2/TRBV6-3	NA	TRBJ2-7	CASSYTTYEQYF	TGTGCCAGCAGTTACACTACCTACGAGCAGTACTTC
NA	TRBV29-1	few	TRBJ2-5	CSVDLPRTETQYF	TGCAGCGTTGATCTCCCCAGAACGGAGACCCAGTACTTC
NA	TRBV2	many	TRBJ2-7	CASSGNVEYEQYF	TGTGCCAGCAGTGGTAACGTAGAATACGAGCAGTACTTC
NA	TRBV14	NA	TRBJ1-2	CASSLGRARGGYGYTF	TGTGCCAGCAGCCTCGGGAGGGCGCGCGGGGGTTACGGCTACACCTTC
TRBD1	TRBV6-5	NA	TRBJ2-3	CASSSGTGTDTQYF	TGTGCCAGCAGTTCGGGGACAGGAACAGATACGCAGTATTTT
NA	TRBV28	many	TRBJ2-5	CASSFGQAPSYQETQYF	TGTGCCAGCAGTTTCGGGCAGGCTCCATCGTACCAAGAGACCCAGTACTTC
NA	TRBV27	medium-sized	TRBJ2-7	CASSLVGESFYEQYF	TGTGCCAGCAGTTTGGTAGGGGAAAGCTTCTACGAGCAGTACTTC
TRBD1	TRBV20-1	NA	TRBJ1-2	CSATTGGEGAYGYTF	TGCAGTGCTACGACCGGCGGAGAGGGGGCGTATGGCTACACCTTC
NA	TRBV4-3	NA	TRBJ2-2	CASSQVLGPPSGGELFF	TGCGCCAGCAGCCAAGTTTTGGGACCGCCTTCTGGCGGGGAGCTGTTTTTT
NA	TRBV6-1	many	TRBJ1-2	CASSAGPGVNYGYTF	TGTGCCAGCAGTGCCGGTCCGGGGGTTAACTATGGCTACACCTTC
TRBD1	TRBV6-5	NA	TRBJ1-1	CASSWGQGALEAFF	TGTGCCAGCAGTTGGGGACAGGGGGCACTAGAAGCTTTCTTT
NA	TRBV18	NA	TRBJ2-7	CASSPGTPPYEQYF	TGTGCCAGCTCACCCGGGACTCCACCCTACGAGCAGTACTTC
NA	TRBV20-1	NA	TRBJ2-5	CSARAGSLRGETQYF	TGCAGTGCCAGGGCCGGGTCCCTAAGAGGAGAGACCCAGTACTTC
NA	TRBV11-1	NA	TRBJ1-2	CASSLGPGRAGYTF	TGTGCCAGCAGCTTAGGACCGGGAAGAGCTGGCTACACCTTC
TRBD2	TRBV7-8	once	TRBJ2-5	CASSWGLAGGLETQYF	TGTGCCAGCAGCTGGGGACTAGCGGGAGGTCTGGAGACCCAGTACTTC
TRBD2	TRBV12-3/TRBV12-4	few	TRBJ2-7	CASSALAGGRHEQYF	TGTGCCAGCAGTGCCCTAGCGGGGGGGAGACACGAGCAGTACTTC
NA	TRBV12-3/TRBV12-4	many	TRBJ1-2	CASRRLLHNYGYTF	TGTGCCAGCAGAAGACTATTACATAACTATGGCTACACCTTC
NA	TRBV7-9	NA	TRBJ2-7	CASSFPTDYEQYF	TGTGCCAGCAGCTTCCCGACAGATTACGAGCAGTACTTC
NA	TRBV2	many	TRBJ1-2	CASLGTPSYGYTF	TGTGCCAGCTTGGGGACACCGAGTTATGGCTACACCTTC
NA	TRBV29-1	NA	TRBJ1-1	CSVSPSGSGTEAFF	TGCAGCGTGTCCCCTTCTGGGTCGGGGACTGAAGCTTTCTTT
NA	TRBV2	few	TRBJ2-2	CASSEVTWGGTGELFF	TGTGCCAGCAGTGAAGTAACGTGGGGAGGCACCGGGGAGCTGTTTTTT
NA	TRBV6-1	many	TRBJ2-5	CASSTRTNWAEETQYF	TGTGCCAGCAGTACCCGCACCAACTGGGCCGAGGAGACCCAGTACTTC
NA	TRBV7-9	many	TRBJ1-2	CASSLTGTANYGYTF	TGTGCCAGCAGCTTAACCGGGACCGCGAACTATGGCTACACCTTC
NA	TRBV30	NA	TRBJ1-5	CAWSQTGGNQPQHF	TGTGCCTGGAGTCAGACTGGCGGGAATCAGCCCCAGCATTTT
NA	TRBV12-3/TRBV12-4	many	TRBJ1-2	CASRLEPANYGYTF	TGTGCCAGCAGACTAGAACCAGCTAACTATGGCTACACCTTC
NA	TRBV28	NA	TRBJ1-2	CASSLFGLNYGYTF	TGTGCCAGCAGTTTATTTGGACTGAACTATGGCTACACCTTC
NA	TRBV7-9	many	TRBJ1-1	CASSDQDKSPEAFF	TGTGCCAGCAGCGACCAGGACAAGAGTCCTGAAGCTTTCTTT
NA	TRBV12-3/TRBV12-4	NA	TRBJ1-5	CASSSRGPPSSNQPQHF	TGTGCCAGCAGCAGCCGAGGGCCCCCCAGTAGCAATCAGCCCCAGCATTTT
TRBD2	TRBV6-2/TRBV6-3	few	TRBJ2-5	CASSTILAGEEETQYF	TGTGCCAGCAGTACGATACTAGCGGGGGAGGAAGAGACCCAGTACTTC
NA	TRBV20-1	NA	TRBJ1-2	CSARDLWTGRLGYTF	TGCAGTGCTAGAGATTTATGGACGGGAAGACTCGGCTACACCTTC
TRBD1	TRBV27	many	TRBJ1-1	CASSLIREDRGRVNTEAFF	TGTGCCAGCAGTTTAATTAGGGAAGACAGGGGGCGCGTGAACACTGAAGCTTTCTTT
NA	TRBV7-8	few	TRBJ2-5	CASSLPQGGSGKTQYF	TGTGCCAGCAGCTTACCCCAGGGGGGGTCAGGAAAGACCCAGTACTTC
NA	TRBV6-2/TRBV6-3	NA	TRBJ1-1	CASSYRLTNTEAFF	TGTGCCAGCAGTTATCGACTTACGAACACTGAAGCTTTCTTT
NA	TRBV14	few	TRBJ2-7	CASSQDEGYEQYF	TGTGCCAGCAGCCAAGATGAGGGCTACGAGCAGTACTTC
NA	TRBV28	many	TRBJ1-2	CASISRSGYTF	TGTGCCAGCATTAGTCGGAGTGGCTACACCTTC
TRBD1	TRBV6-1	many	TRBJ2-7	CASSEPGTGSYEQYF	TGTGCCAGCAGCGAGCCCGGGACAGGGTCCTACGAGCAGTACTTC
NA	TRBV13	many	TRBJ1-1	CASSLRGRGGTEAFF	TGTGCCAGCAGCTTACGGGGGCGCGGGGGTACTGAAGCTTTCTTT
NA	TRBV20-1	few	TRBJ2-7	CSARVGQGSGRAHEQYF	TGCAGTGCTAGAGTGGGACAGGGCAGCGGGAGGGCCCACGAGCAGTACTTC
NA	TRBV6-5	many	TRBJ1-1	CASSYSAVMNTEAFF	TGTGCCAGCAGTTACTCGGCGGTTATGAACACTGAAGCTTTCTTT
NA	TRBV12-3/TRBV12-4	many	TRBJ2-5	CASTFGQQETQYF	TGTGCCAGCACCTTTGGACAGCAAGAGACCCAGTACTTC
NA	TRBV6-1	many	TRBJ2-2	CASTMWGEANTGELFF	TGTGCCAGCACGATGTGGGGGGAAGCGAACACCGGGGAGCTGTTTTTT